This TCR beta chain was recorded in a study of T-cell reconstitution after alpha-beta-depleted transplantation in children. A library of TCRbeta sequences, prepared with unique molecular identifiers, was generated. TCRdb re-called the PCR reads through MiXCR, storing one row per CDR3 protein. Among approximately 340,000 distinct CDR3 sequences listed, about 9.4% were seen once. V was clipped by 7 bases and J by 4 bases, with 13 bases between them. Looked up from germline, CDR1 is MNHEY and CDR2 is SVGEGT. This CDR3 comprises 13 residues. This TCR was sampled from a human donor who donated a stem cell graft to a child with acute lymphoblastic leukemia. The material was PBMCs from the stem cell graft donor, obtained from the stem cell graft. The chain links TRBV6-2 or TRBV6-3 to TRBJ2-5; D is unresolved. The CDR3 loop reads CASTPGGSETQYF. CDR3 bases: TGTGCCAGCACCCCGGGTGGGTCAGAGACCCAGTACTTC.